The 13 T cell receptor beta chains presented below share a single source sample, sequenced in a study of tumor-infiltrating lymphocytes in oesophageal squamous cell carcinoma. MiXCR was run by TCRdb on the PCR reads, yielding one entry per CDR3 protein. In the table there are almost 20,000 distinct CDR3 sequences, around 38% of which are singletons. The sequencing sample was made of blood. The receptors shown here come from a male donor with esophageal squamous cell carcinoma.

V usage is TRBV20-1 and J usage is TRBJ2-6; D possibly matches TRBD1 or TRBD2 (5 bases each). Germline lookup yields CDR1 DFQATT and CDR2 SNEGSKA (reference sequence). The CDR3 is 14 amino acids. V shed 5 bases and J shed 4 bases, with 12 bases lying between them. The CDR3 coding sequence is TGCAGTGCTCGAAGGGGACCAGGGGCCAACGTCCTGACTTTC. This sequence encodes CSARRGPGANVLTF.

The table lists this clonotype with a count of one. The chain is built from TRBV14 and TRBJ2-5; D unclear. The DNA end lines up better with TRBJ2-7; the J call may be wrong. CDR1 is SGHDN and CDR2 is FVKESK in the germline V gene. The CDR3 contains 15 residues. The CDR3 here is CASSQETGILYEQYF. In nucleotides, the CDR3 is TGTGCCAGCAGCCAAGAAACCGGTATACTCTACGAGCAGTACTTC.

Here the CDR3 reads CASSEPYKAGELFF. The CDR3 DNA reads TGTGCCAGCAGTGAGCCCTACAAGGCCGGGGAGCTGTTTTTT. The chain is built from TRBV6-6 and TRBJ2-2; D not certain. Germline V gene lookup returns CDR1 MNHNY and CDR2 SVGAGI (reference sequence). The CDR3 spans 14 residues. With 5 bases removed from V and 6 bases from J, the gap between germline ends came to 13 bases.

The genes are TRBV7-2 and TRBJ2-1, with a tentative D call TRBD2 (5 bases). With the DNA end fitting TRBJ2-7 better, the J assignment may be wrong. The germline gives CDR1 SGHTA, CDR2 FQGNSA. The CDR3 consists of 14 residues. CDR3 nucleotides: TGTGCCAGCAGGCCGGGGTCCAGCGGCTACGAGCAGTACTTC. Translation: CASRPGSSGYEQYF.

This clonotype was observed at least ten times. The CDR3 region is CASSEALRSGGGETQYF. DNA of the CDR3: TGTGCCAGCAGTGAAGCGCTTCGAAGCGGGGGGGGAGAGACCCAGTACTTC. V and J are TRBV2 and TRBJ2-5, with 10 bases identical to TRBD2. CDR1 SNHLY and CDR2 FYNNEI come from the germline V gene. The CDR3 runs to 17 residues. V lost 0 bases, J lost 4 bases, and 8 bases stayed unmatched.

The rearrangement joins TRBV27 to TRBJ2-1; 7 bases are shared with TRBD2. The J segment lost 4 bases and the V segment lost 4 bases, leaving 4 bases of the junction unmatched. The CDR3 has 14 residues. Germline CDR1 MNHEY, CDR2 SMNVEV (reference sequence). CDR3 in DNA: TGTGCCAGCAGTTCACTAGCGCGATACAATGAGCAGTTCTTC. This gives the protein CASSSLARYNEQFF.

The gene calls are TRBV7-9 and TRBJ2-5, with D uncertain. Germline loops: CDR1 SEHNR, CDR2 FQNEAQ (reference sequence). V was cut by 4 bases and J by 11 bases, with 17 bases left in between. This CDR3 region has 13 residues. As DNA, the CDR3 is TGTGCCAGCAGCTGGACGGCGGACGATGAGCAGTACTTC. Translation: CASSWTADDEQYF.

This clonotype is medium-sized (0.01 to 0.1%) by share. The chain recombines TRBV10-3 with TRBJ2-5, with 8 bases that match TRBD1. This CDR3 spans 13 amino acids. The J segment lost 3 bases and the V segment lost 4 bases, leaving 1 base of the junction unmatched. The germline V gene encodes CDR1 ENHRY and CDR2 SYGVKD. The DNA of the CDR3 is TGTGCCATCAGTGGGACAGGGAAAGAGACCCAGTACTTC. As protein: CAISGTGKETQYF.

The V call is TRBV12-3 or TRBV12-4, the J call TRBJ2-6, with 7 bases lining up with TRBD1. The ends lost 3 bases at V and 1 base at J; junction bases unmatched: 12. The CDR3 contains 19 residues. Here the CDR3 reads CASSFRGLSPFSGANVLTF. DNA of the CDR3: TGTGCCAGCAGTTTTAGGGGGCTGAGCCCGTTTTCTGGGGCCAACGTCCTGACTTTC.

This clonotype was picked up many times. The chain links TRBV18 to TRBJ2-7; D might be TRBD1 (6 bases). Trimming shortened V by 3 bases and J by 4 bases, and 16 bases separated the two germline ends. The CDR3 has 15 residues. Per the germline V gene, CDR1 is KGHSH and CDR2 is LQKENI. The chain's CDR3 is CASSPPGQSAYEQYF. CDR3 DNA: TGTGCCAGCTCACCCCCTGGACAGAGCGCTTACGAGCAGTACTTC.

The table lists this clonotype with many counts. J is TRBJ2-7 and V is TRBV10-2; 9 bases are a match to TRBD1. This CDR3 contains 15 residues. Germline V lookup: CDR1 WSHSY, CDR2 SAAADI. After removal of 6 bases from V and 0 bases from J, the junction contained 6 bases not matched to a gene. CDR3 sequence (DNA): TGCGCCAGCAGATTACAGGGGGCCCTCTCCTACGAGCAGTACTTC. Its translation is CASRLQGALSYEQYF.

The chain links TRBV12-5 to TRBJ2-5; TRBD2 matches 10 bases. The J call may be wrong; the DNA end is better matched by TRBJ2-1. The CDR3 consists of 18 residues. Germline V lookup: CDR1 LGHNT, CDR2 FRNRAP. The CDR3 DNA reads TGTGCTAGTGGTTTGGTGTCCATACTAGCGGGATTCCACAATGAGCAGTTCTTC. Translation: CASGLVSILAGFHNEQFF.

This clonotype is labeled as medium-sized (0.01 to 0.1%). The chain combines TRBV7-8 with TRBJ2-6, with no clear D. Trimming took off 5 bases at V and 0 bases at J, with 11 bases between the two ends. CDR1 SGHVS and CDR2 FQNEAQ come from the germline V gene. The CDR3 runs to 16 residues. The CDR3 coding sequence is TGTGCCAGCAGCCCCCAGCCCGTCTCTGGGGCCAACGTCCTGACTTTC. As protein: CASSPQPVSGANVLTF.